A single sample is the source of the 29 T cell receptor beta chains below, sequenced in a study of T-cell memory formation after mild COVID-19 (dated by TCRdb to about 2021). Libraries were made using 5' RACE. The reads were generated on an Illumina NovaSeq 6000. TCRdb reworked the public reads: Q25 trimming with fastp, MiXCR clone assembly, productive beta chains retained. Rows with a matching CDR3 protein are joined into one entry that keeps the most common DNA and genes. The sample includes about half a million distinct CDR3 sequences, with 15% to 20% observed a single time. Together, the top ten hold 9% to 15% of the sample. Sequenced: PBMCs or a T cell subset sorted from them (not recorded which). These receptors were collected from an adult woman who had mild COVID-19 (a few samples of this study predate the infection). The sample titles of this study are shuffled in the database, so cell type and time point are left out; the donor was told from shared clones.

V and J are TRBV11-2 and TRBJ2-5; 9 bases are a match to TRBD2. V was pared by 1 base and J by 0 bases, with 3 bases of the junction left unmatched. The CDR3 consists of 16 residues. Germline CDR1 SGHAT, CDR2 FQNNGV. The CDR3 coding sequence is TGTGCCAGCAGCTTAGGACTAGCGGTTAACCAAGAGACCCAGTACTTC. Its protein is CASSLGLAVNQETQYF. Full variable domain (outside the CDR3, taken from reference TRBV11-2 and TRBJ2-5): EAGVAQSPRYKIIEKRQSVAFWCNPISGHATLYWYQQILGQGPKLLIQFQNNGVVDDSQLPKDRFSAERLKGVDSTLKIQPAKLEDSAVYLCASSLGLAVNQETQYFGPGTRLLVL.

The chain employs TRBV6-5 and TRBJ1-5; D is possibly TRBD1 (5 bases). V lost 4 bases and J 2 bases, leaving 9 bases between the germline ends. The CDR3 has 14 residues. Germline CDR1 MNHEY, CDR2 SVGAGI. CDR3 nucleotides: TGTGCCAGCAGTTGGGGCCAGGGCAATCAGCCCCAGCATTTT. This sequence encodes CASSWGQGNQPQHF.

This clonotype was seen only once. The chain is built from TRBV2 and TRBJ2-6, with a weak D call TRBD1 (5 bases). CDR1 and CDR2 from the germline V gene are SNHLY and FYNNEI. This CDR3 contains 15 residues. With 9 bases removed from V and 0 bases from J, the gap between germline ends came to 12 bases. CDR3 DNA: TGTGCCAGATCCAGGGCAAGCTCTGGGGCCAACGTCCTGACTTTC. Amino acids: CARSRASSGANVLTF. The full variable domain, completed using reference TRBV2 and TRBJ2-6, is EPEVTQTPSHQVTQMGQEVILRCVPISNHLYFYWYRQILGQKVEFLVSFYNNEISEKSEIFDDQFSVERPDGSNFTLKIRSTKLEDSAMYFCARSRASSGANVLTFGAGSRLTVL.

The rearrangement links TRBV19 to TRBJ2-1, with D maybe TRBD2 (5 bases). This CDR3 contains 13 residues. Looked up from germline, CDR1 is LNHDA and CDR2 is SQIVND (reference sequence). Between the trimmed V and J ends, which lost 7 bases and 9 bases, there was a span of 16 bases. Written as DNA, the CDR3 is TGTGCCAGTAACAACCGCGCGGGTATTGAGCAGTTCTTC. Protein sequence: CASNNRAGIEQFF.

At least ten counts were recorded for this clonotype. A read error may account for a junction end that differs from germline. J is TRBJ2-7 and V is TRBV12-3 or TRBV12-4, with 9 bases that match TRBD2. This CDR3 is 14 amino acids long. CDR3 sequence reads: CASSLAGTSYEQYF. The CDR3 DNA sequence: TGTGCCAGCAGTCTAGCGGGAACCTCCTACGAGCAGTACTTC.

In regard to this clonotype: A much larger clone is a single base away; this may be a read error. The chain combines TRBV15 with TRBJ2-5; perhaps TRBD1 as D (6 bases). Germline CDR1 and CDR2: LNHNV and YYDKDF (reference sequence). This CDR3 is 14 amino acids long. The ends were cut back, 1 base at V and 1 base at J, with 7 bases in the middle. CDR3 region: CATSRGGPQETQYF. The CDR3 bases are TGTGCCACCAGCAGAGGGGGGCCCCAAGAGACCCAGTACTTC. The full variable domain, its missing parts supplied by reference TRBV15 and TRBJ2-5, is DAMVIQNPRYQVTQFGKPVTLSCSQTLNHNVMYWYQQKSSQAPKLLFHYYDKDFNNEADTPDNFQSRRPNTSFCFLDIRSPGLGDTAMYLCATSRGGPQETQYFGPGTRLLVL.

This clonotype has a handful of counts. CDR3 sequence: CASSLTQYTEAFF. The CDR3 region has the DNA TGTGCCAGCAGCCTCACACAATACACTGAAGCTTTCTTT. The gene calls are TRBV12-3 or TRBV12-4 and TRBJ1-1; D remains unclear. The CDR3 spans 13 residues. The germline V and J ends were trimmed by 6 bases and 3 bases, with 11 bases remaining between them.

This clonotype was seen more than once but under ten times. The V and J genes are TRBV24-1 and TRBJ2-3; 10 positions match TRBD2. The CDR3 spans 16 residues. Germline V gene lookup returns CDR1 KGHDR and CDR2 SFDVKD. Germline trimming cut 5 bases from V and 8 bases from J; bases unmatched to any gene: 12. Here the CDR3 DNA reads TGTGCCACCAGTGGGTTGGCGGCTAGCGGGAGCGGTACGCAGTATTTT. Residues: CATSGLAASGSGTQYF.

The CDR3 loop reads CASTGSRLGHEQFF. CDR3 nucleotide sequence: TGTGCCAGCACAGGGTCGAGACTAGGCCATGAGCAGTTCTTC. The chain recombines TRBV7-2 with TRBJ2-1, with D possibly TRBD2 on 6 matching bases. This CDR3 is 14 amino acids long. From germline, CDR1 is SGHTA and CDR2 FQGNSA. With 7 bases removed from V and 8 bases from J, the gap between germline ends came to 18 bases.

This clonotype was picked up a small number of times. The chain links TRBV6-2 or TRBV6-3 to TRBJ2-3, with a tentative D call TRBD1 (6 bases). With 4 bases removed from V and 7 bases from J, the gap between germline ends came to 9 bases. CDR3 length: 12 residues. The germline V gene has CDR1 MNHEY and CDR2 SVGEGT. CDR3 loop: CASSFGQNTQYF. CDR3 in DNA: TGTGCCAGCAGTTTTGGACAGAATACGCAGTATTTT.

This clonotype was picked up a small number of times. The CDR3 DNA reads TGCAGTGCTAGGGGAGGAGCCGACTACGAGCAGTACTTC. This encodes CSARGGADYEQYF. The rearrangement links TRBV20-1 to TRBJ2-7; the D gene is possibly TRBD2 (6 bases). V was pared by 3 bases and J by 3 bases, with 12 bases between. Germline V gives CDR1 DFQATT, CDR2 SNEGSKA (reference sequence). The CDR3 sequence is 13 residues long.

This clonotype occurred a few times. This chain joins TRBV4-3 and TRBJ2-7; the D gene is possibly TRBD1 (6 bases). Germline V lookup: CDR1 LGHNA, CDR2 YSLEER. The CDR3 is 16 amino acids. Trimming took off 0 bases at V and 3 bases at J, with 15 bases between the two ends. CDR3 coding DNA: TGCGCCAGCAGCCAAGATAAGAAGGGACAAAACTACGAGCAGTACTTC. Protein sequence: CASSQDKKGQNYEQYF.

The chain has TRBV20-1 and TRBJ2-3, with 8 bases fitting TRBD1. V was clipped by 3 bases and J by 0 bases; unmatched bases: 11. The CDR3 consists of 17 residues. CDR1 is DFQATT, CDR2 SNEGSKA, per germline (reference sequence). The DNA of the CDR3 is TGCAGTGCTAGCCCACCCACCGGGACAGGAAGCACAGATACGCAGTATTTT. Protein sequence: CSASPPTGTGSTDTQYF.

Many counts were recorded for this clonotype. J is TRBJ2-1 and V is TRBV4-2; no firm D call. Germline V gene data show CDR1 as LGHNA and CDR2 as YNFKEQ. The germline V and J ends were trimmed by 4 bases and 9 bases, with 13 bases remaining between them. The CDR3 runs 13 residues. This CDR3 is CASSPTERGEQFF. CDR3 bases: TGTGCCAGCAGCCCAACCGAACGCGGTGAGCAGTTCTTC.

This clonotype was seen only a few times. This chain connects TRBV21-1 to TRBJ2-5; the D segment call TRBD1 is taken from the table without a DNA check. TRBV21-1 represents a pseudogene. The CDR3 totals 13 residues. CDR3 in DNA: TGTGCCAGCAGCAAGACTGGGCGGGACCCCCCCTACTTC. Translated, it gives CASSKTGRDPPYF.

This clonotype was counted only a few times. The genes are TRBV6-6 and TRBJ2-5; 8 bases map to TRBD1. CDR1 is MNHNY and CDR2 is SVGAGI in the germline V gene (reference sequence). The length of the CDR3 is 18 residues. V gave up 4 bases and J gave up 1 base; unmatched junction bases: 14. In nucleotides, the CDR3 is TGTGCCAGCAGTTCCAGGGGGCCCGACGGAGGCCTCCAAGAGACCCAGTACTTC. Encoded protein: CASSSRGPDGGLQETQYF.

This clonotype has a handful of counts. The chain is built from TRBV7-9 and TRBJ2-3; D gene unclear. Per the germline V gene, CDR1 is SEHNR and CDR2 is FQNEAQ (reference sequence). The V and J ends lost 2 bases and 4 bases respectively, with 7 bases between them. The CDR3 loop spans 13 amino acids. CDR3 sequence: CASSLKWADTQYF. CDR3 in DNA: TGTGCCAGCAGCTTAAAGTGGGCAGATACGCAGTATTTT.

The chain couples TRBV20-1 to TRBJ1-6; TRBD1 matches at 7 bases. V lost 1 base and J lost 0; bases outside the gene matches: 15. The CDR3 spans 20 residues. Germline CDR1 and CDR2: DFQATT and SNEGSKA (reference sequence). CDR3 residues: CSARVYGRGSLGSYNSPLHF. The DNA for the CDR3 is TGCAGTGCTAGAGTTTACGGCAGGGGGTCCCTCGGCTCCTATAATTCACCCCTCCACTTT.

This clonotype was seen only a few times. This chain connects TRBV13 to TRBJ2-3; D may match TRBD1 or TRBD2 (6 bases each). The CDR3 is 17 residues long. Per the germline V gene, CDR1 is PRHDT and CDR2 is FYEKMQ (reference sequence). V was trimmed by 4 bases and J by 6 bases, leaving 23 bases between them. CDR3 region: CASSSAEWGASADTQYF. The CDR3 nucleotides are TGTGCCAGCAGCTCAGCGGAGTGGGGGGCGAGTGCTGATACGCAGTATTTT.

The V call is TRBV3-1, the J call TRBJ2-5, with a weak D call TRBD2 (6 bases). Per the germline V gene, CDR1 is LGHDT and CDR2 is YNNKEL (reference sequence). V was trimmed by 1 base and J by 4 bases, leaving 19 bases between them. The CDR3 has 17 amino acids. The CDR3: CASSQGTNVMRGETQYF. CDR3 in DNA: TGTGCCAGCAGCCAAGGGACTAACGTCATGAGGGGAGAGACCCAGTACTTC.

The chain is built from TRBV24-1 and TRBJ2-1; D is unresolved. Germline V gene data show CDR1 as KGHDR and CDR2 as SFDVKD. The CDR3 spans 11 residues. With 3 bases removed from V and 10 bases from J, the gap between germline ends came to 6 bases. The CDR3 DNA reads TGTGCCACCAGTGATACCCTGGAGCAGTTCTTC. As protein: CATSDTLEQFF.

The V and J genes are TRBV7-9 and TRBJ1-2, with 10 bases lining up with TRBD1. V shed 3 bases, J shed 4 bases, and the junction held 5 bases outside the gene matches. Germline V gives CDR1 SEHNR, CDR2 FQNEAQ (reference sequence). The CDR3 is 15 residues long. The CDR3: CASSLLTGGFYGYTF. The CDR3 coding sequence is TGTGCCAGCAGCTTGCTGACAGGGGGCTTCTATGGCTACACCTTC. The full variable domain, its missing parts supplied by reference TRBV7-9 and TRBJ1-2, is DTGVSQNPRHKITKRGQNVTFRCDPISEHNRLYWYRQTLGQGPEFLTYFQNEAQLEKSRLLSDRFSAERPKGSFSTLEIQRTEQGDSAMYLCASSLLTGGFYGYTFGSGTRLTVV.

The chain couples TRBV4-2 to TRBJ2-1, with D maybe TRBD2 (7 bases). This CDR3 is 16 amino acids long. Per the germline V gene, CDR1 is LGHNA and CDR2 is YNFKEQ. Trimming removed 0 bases from V and 6 bases from J, with 15 bases in between. The CDR3 region is CASSQDRGARGNEQFF. The CDR3 DNA sequence: TGTGCCAGCAGCCAAGATCGGGGGGCGCGCGGCAATGAGCAGTTCTTC.

CDR3 sequence (DNA): TGTGCCAGCTCACCTTCCTCAGGGGCCTATGGCTACACCTTC. It yields the protein CASSPSSGAYGYTF. The chain carries TRBV18 and TRBJ1-2, with D perhaps TRBD1 (6 bases). Germline CDR1 is KGHSH and CDR2 is LQKENI. The V and J ends lost 3 bases and 4 bases respectively, with 12 bases between them. The CDR3 runs 14 residues.

This clonotype appeared a few times. The V and J genes are TRBV7-3 and TRBJ2-3, with 7 nucleotides matching TRBD2. Germline CDR1 reads SGHTA; CDR2 reads FQGTGA. CDR3 length: 14 amino acids. V shed 1 base, J shed 4 bases, and the junction held 2 bases outside the gene matches. CDR3 region: CASSLSAGADTQYF. The CDR3 DNA sequence: TGTGCCAGCAGCTTAAGCGCGGGGGCAGATACGCAGTATTTT.

This clonotype was counted between two and nine times. The V gene is TRBV7-2, the J gene TRBJ2-1; the match to TRBD2 covers 9 bases. V gave up 0 bases and J gave up 7 bases; unmatched junction bases: 7. CDR3 size: 16 residues. The V gene's germline CDR1 is SGHTA and CDR2 FQGNSA. This CDR3 reads CASSLASAGGPNEQFF. CDR3 coding DNA: TGTGCCAGCAGCTTAGCGAGCGCGGGAGGGCCAAATGAGCAGTTCTTC. The entire variable domain, with the rest obtained from reference TRBV7-2 and TRBJ2-1, is as follows: GAGVSQSPSNKVTEKGKDVELRCDPISGHTALYWYRQSLGQGLEFLIYFQGNSAPDKSGLPSDRFSAERTGGSVSTLTIQRTQQEDSAVYLCASSLASAGGPNEQFFGPGTRLTVL.

This clonotype has more than one count but fewer than ten. This chain joins TRBV6-5 and TRBJ1-1, with a weak D call TRBD1 (5 bases). The length of the CDR3 is 14 residues. CDR1 is MNHEY, CDR2 SVGAGI, per germline. The V and J ends lost 6 bases and 2 bases respectively, with 13 bases between them. CDR3 nucleotides: TGTGCCAGCAGGGGACTAGGGGAAAACACTGAAGCTTTCTTT. Translating it yields CASRGLGENTEAFF.

The gene calls are TRBV30 and TRBJ2-1, with TRBD2 as a possible D gene (5 bases). This CDR3 has 13 amino acids. The germline V gene has CDR1 GTSNPN and CDR2 SVGIG (reference sequence). With 0 bases removed from V and 7 bases from J, the gap between germline ends came to 10 bases. DNA of the CDR3: TGTGCCTGGAGTGTAGGGCTAGCAAATGAGCAGTTCTTC. This translates into CAWSVGLANEQFF.

The rearrangement links TRBV4-1 to TRBJ2-4, with D maybe TRBD1 (5 bases). Trimming pared 2 bases from V and 0 bases from J, leaving 14 bases between. This CDR3 region has 17 residues. Germline V gene data show CDR1 as MGHRA and CDR2 as YSYEKL. CDR3 residues: CASSQPQTVLAKNIQYF. CDR3 in DNA: TGCGCCAGCAGCCAACCTCAGACAGTTCTAGCCAAAAACATTCAGTACTTC.